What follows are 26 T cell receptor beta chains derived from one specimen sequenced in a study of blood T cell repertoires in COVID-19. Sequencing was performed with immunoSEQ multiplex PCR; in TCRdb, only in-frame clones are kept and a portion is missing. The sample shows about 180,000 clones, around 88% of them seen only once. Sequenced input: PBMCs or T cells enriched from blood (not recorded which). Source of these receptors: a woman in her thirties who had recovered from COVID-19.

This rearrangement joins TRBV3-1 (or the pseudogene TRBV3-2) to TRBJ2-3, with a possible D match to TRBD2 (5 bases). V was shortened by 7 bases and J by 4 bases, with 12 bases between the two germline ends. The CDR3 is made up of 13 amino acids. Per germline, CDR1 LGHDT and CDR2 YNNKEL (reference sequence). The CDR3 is CASNQRAADTQYF. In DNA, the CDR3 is TGTGCCAGCAACCAGAGGGCGGCAGATACGCAGTATTTT.

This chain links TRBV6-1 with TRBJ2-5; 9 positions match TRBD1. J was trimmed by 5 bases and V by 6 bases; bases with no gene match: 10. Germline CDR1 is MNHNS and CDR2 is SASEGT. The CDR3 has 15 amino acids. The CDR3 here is CASSYMRDRVETQYF. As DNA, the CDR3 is TGTGCCAGCAGCTACATGCGGGACAGGGTGGAGACCCAGTACTTC.

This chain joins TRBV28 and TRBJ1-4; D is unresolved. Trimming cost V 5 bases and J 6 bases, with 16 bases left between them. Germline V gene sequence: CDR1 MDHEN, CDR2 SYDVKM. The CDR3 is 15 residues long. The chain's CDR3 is CASSTVIGSDEKLFF. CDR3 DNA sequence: TGTGCCAGCAGTACAGTTATTGGGTCGGATGAAAAACTGTTTTTT.

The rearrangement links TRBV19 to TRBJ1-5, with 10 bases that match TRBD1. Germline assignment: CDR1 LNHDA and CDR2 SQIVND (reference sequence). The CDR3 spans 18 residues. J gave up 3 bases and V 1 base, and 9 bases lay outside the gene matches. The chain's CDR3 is CASSIAVRQGAINQPQHF. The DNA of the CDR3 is TGTGCCAGTAGTATAGCGGTCCGACAGGGGGCTATCAATCAGCCCCAGCATTTT.

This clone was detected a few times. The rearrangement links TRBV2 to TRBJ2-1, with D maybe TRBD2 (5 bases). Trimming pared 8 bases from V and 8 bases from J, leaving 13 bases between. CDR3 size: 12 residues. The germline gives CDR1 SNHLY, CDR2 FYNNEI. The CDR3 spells CASYRRGYEQFF. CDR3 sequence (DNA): TGTGCCAGCTACCGTAGAGGGTATGAGCAGTTCTTC.

For the CDR3, the DNA is TGTGCCAGCAGTGAAGAAGGGGGCGCAAGCTACGAGCAGTACTTC. The encoded protein is CASSEEGGASYEQYF. The chain carries TRBV6-4 and TRBJ2-7; 7 bases are a match to TRBD1. The CDR3 spans 15 residues. The junction had 8 bases not matched to a gene; V was cut back by 3 bases and J by 3 bases. Germline V CDR1 and CDR2: MRHNA, SNTAGT.

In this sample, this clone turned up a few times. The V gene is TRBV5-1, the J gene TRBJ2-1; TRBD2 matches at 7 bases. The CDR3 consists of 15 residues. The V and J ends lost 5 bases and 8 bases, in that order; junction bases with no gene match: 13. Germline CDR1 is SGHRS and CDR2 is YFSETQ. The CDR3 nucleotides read TGCGCCAGCAGTAGGGGCGGGAGTACGGGCGATGAGCAGTTCTTC. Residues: CASSRGGSTGDEQFF.

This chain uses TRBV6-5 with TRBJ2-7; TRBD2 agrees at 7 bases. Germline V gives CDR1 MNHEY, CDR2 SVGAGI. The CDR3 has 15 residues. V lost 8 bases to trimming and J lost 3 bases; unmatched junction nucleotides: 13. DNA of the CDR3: TGTGCCAGCCCCGGGGGGTTCTTAGCCCACTACGAGCAGTACTTC. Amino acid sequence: CASPGGFLAHYEQYF.

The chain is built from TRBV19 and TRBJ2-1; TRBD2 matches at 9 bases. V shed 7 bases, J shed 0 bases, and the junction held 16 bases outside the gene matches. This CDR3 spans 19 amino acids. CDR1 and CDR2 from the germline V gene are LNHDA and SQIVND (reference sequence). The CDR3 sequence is CASNLLAGPLGRSYNEQFF. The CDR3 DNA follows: TGTGCCAGTAACCTCCTAGCGGGGCCCCTGGGCCGCTCCTACAATGAGCAGTTCTTC.

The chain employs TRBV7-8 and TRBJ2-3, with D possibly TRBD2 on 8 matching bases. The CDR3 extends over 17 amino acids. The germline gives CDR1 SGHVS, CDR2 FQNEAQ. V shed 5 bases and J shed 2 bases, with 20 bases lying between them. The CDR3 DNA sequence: TGTGCCAGCAGCCCTAAGGGGGCGGGGGGATTCACAGATACGCAGTATTTT. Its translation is CASSPKGAGGFTDTQYF.

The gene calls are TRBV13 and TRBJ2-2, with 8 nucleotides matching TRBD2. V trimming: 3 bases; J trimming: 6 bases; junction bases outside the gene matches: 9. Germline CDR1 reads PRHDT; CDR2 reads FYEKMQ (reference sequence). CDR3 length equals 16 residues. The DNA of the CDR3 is TGTGCCAGCAGCTTCCAAGCGGGAGTAGCGTCCGGGGAGCTGTTTTTT. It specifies CASSFQAGVASGELFF.

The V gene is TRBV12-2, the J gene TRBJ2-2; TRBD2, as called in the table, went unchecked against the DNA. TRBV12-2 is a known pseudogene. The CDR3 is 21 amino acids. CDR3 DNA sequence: TGTGCAAGTCGCTTAGTCTGTGGGGGACTAGCGGGAGGGCCTTACACCGGGGAGCTGTTTTTT. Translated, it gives CASRLVCGGLAGGPYTGELFF.

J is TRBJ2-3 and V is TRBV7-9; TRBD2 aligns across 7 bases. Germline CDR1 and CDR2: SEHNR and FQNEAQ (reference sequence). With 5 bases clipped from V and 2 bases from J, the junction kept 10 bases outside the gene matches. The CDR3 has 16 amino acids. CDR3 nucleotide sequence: TGTGCCAGCAGCGATAGAGCGGGGAGATCCACAGATACGCAGTATTTT. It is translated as CASSDRAGRSTDTQYF. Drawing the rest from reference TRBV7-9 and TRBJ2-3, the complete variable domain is DTGVSQNPRHKITKRGQNVTFRCDPISEHNRLYWYRQTLGQGPEFLTYFQNEAQLEKSRLLSDRFSAERPKGSFSTLEIQRTEQGDSAMYLCASSDRAGRSTDTQYFGPGTRLTVL.

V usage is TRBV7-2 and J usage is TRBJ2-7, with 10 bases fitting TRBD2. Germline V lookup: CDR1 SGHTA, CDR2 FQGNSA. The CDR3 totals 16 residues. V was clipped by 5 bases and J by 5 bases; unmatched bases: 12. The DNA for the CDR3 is TGTGCCAGCAGCCCCGGGGGGGGGACTAGCGTCAACGAGCAGTACTTC. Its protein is CASSPGGGTSVNEQYF.

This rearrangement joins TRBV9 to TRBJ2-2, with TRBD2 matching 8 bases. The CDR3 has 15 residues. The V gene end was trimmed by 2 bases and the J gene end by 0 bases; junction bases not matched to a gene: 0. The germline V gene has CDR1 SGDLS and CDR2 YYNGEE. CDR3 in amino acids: CASSVSGANTGELFF. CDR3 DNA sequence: TGTGCCAGCAGCGTTAGCGGGGCGAACACCGGGGAGCTGTTTTTT.

The CDR3 DNA reads TGTGCCCTAGACCAGGGTAGCTCTGGAAACACCATATATTTT. Encoded protein: CALDQGSSGNTIYF. The chain links TRBV2 to TRBJ1-3; possible D gene TRBD1, 5 bases. V lost 11 bases and J 0 bases, leaving 14 bases between the germline ends. Germline CDR1 and CDR2: SNHLY and FYNNEI. The CDR3 runs 14 residues.

CDR3 sequence (DNA): TGCGCCAGCAGCTTGGGACAGGAGAACACTGAAGCTTTCTTT. It is translated as CASSLGQENTEAFF. This chain joins TRBV5-1 and TRBJ1-1, with D maybe TRBD1 (6 bases). Deletions cut 0 bases from V and 1 base from J, with 7 bases between. This CDR3 comprises 14 residues. Germline CDR1 is SGHRS and CDR2 is YFSETQ.

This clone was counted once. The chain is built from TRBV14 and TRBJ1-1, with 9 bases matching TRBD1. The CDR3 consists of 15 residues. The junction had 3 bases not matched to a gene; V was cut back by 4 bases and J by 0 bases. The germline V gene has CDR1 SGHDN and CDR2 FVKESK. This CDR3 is CASSRGQGMNTEAFF. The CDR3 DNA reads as TGTGCCAGCAGCCGAGGACAGGGGATGAACACTGAAGCTTTCTTT.

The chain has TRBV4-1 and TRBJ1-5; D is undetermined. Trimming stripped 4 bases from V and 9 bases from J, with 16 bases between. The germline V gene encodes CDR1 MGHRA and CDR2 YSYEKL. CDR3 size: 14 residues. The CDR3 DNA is TGCGCCAGCAGCCCGAAGGCAGGATCAGGGCCCCAGCATTTT. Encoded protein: CASSPKAGSGPQHF.

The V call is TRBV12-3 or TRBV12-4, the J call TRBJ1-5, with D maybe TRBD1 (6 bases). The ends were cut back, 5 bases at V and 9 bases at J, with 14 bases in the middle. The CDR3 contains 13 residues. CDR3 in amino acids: CASSPTGIPPQHF. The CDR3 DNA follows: TGTGCCAGCAGTCCCACAGGGATTCCGCCCCAGCATTTT.

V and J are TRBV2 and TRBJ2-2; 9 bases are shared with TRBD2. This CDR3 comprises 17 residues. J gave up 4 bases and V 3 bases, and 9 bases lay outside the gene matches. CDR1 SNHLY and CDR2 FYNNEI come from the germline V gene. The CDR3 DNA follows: TGTGCCAGCAGTGAGGAGGGGCTAGCGGGGCGCACCGGGGAGCTGTTTTTT. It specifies CASSEEGLAGRTGELFF.

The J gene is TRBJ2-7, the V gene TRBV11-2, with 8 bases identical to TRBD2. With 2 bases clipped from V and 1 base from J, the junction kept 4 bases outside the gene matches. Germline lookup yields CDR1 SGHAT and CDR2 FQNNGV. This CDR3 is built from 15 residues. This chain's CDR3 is CASSLLTSDSYEQYF. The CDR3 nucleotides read TGTGCCAGCAGCTTATTGACTAGCGATTCCTACGAGCAGTACTTC.

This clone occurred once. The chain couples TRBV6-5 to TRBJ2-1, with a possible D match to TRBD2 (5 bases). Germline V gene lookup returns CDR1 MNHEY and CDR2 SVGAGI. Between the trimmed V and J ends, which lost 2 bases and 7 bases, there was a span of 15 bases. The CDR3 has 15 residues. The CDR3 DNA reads TGTGCCAGCAGTTACACTAGTCCACACCGGAATGAGCAGTTCTTC. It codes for CASSYTSPHRNEQFF.

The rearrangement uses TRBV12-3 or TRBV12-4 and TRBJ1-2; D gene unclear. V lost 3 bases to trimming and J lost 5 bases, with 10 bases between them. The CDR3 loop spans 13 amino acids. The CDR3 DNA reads TGTGCCAGCAGTTTCCGCTCGGGGTATGGCTACACCTTC. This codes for CASSFRSGYGYTF.

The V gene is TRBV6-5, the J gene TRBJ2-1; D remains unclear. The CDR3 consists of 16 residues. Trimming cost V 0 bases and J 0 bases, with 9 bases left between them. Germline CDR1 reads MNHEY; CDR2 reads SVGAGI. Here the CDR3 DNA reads TGTGCCAGCAGTTACTCGTGGCCTCCCTCCTACAATGAGCAGTTCTTC. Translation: CASSYSWPPSYNEQFF.

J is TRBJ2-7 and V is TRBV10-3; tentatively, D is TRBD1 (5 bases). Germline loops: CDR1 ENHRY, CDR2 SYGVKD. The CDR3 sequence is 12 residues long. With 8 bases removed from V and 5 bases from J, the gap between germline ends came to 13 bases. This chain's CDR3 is CAIGVGAHEQYF. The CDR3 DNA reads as TGTGCCATCGGAGTAGGGGCGCACGAGCAGTACTTC.